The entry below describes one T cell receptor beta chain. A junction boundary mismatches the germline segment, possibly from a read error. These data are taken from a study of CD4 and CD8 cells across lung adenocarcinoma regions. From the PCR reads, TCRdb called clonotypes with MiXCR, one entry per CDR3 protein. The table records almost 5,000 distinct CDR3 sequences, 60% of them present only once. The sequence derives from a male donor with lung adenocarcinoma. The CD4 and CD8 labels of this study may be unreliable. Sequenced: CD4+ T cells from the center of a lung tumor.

CDR3 region: CAGGLGAGRKDTQYF. CDR3 bases: TGTGCCGGGGGCTTGGGGGCCGGGCGCAAAGATACGCAGTACTTT. The gene calls are TRBV7-6 and TRBJ2-3; possibly TRBD1 for D (6 bases). The CDR3 has 15 residues. The germline V gene encodes CDR1 SGHVS and CDR2 FNYEAQ.